A selection of T cell receptor beta chains follows, all from one sample in a study of blood T cells in healthy people across ages. TCRdb re-called the 5' RACE reads through MiXCR, storing one row per CDR3 protein. Counted here are over a million distinct CDR3 sequences, approximately 42% occurring once; the ten biggest clones make up just over 4%. The sequencing input was blood. The receptors stem from a woman aged 18-30 years in good health. CDR3s include the opening cysteine and the closing phenylalanine or tryptophan. The order of the fields is J gene, V gene, clone size, D gene, CDR3 protein, CDR3 DNA. A D gene is named only where the DNA matches it firmly. Expanded clones are given a class, and other clones once, few, many or no size at all.

j_call: TRBJ2-7
v_call: TRBV7-2
clone_size: .
d_call: .
cdr3_aa: CASSLDGYSYEQYF
cdr3_nt: TGTGCCAGCAGCTTAGATGGCTATTCCTACGAGCAGTACTTC

j_call: TRBJ2-7
v_call: TRBV30
clone_size: once
d_call: .
cdr3_aa: CAWSVGAEQYF
cdr3_nt: TGTGCCTGGAGTGTGGGGGCCGAGCAGTACTTC

j_call: TRBJ2-3
v_call: TRBV20-1
clone_size: .
d_call: TRBD2
cdr3_aa: CSANKLTSGTDTQYF
cdr3_nt: TGCAGTGCTAATAAACTAACTAGCGGCACAGATACGCAGTATTTT

j_call: TRBJ2-7
v_call: TRBV29-1
clone_size: .
d_call: .
cdr3_aa: CSAVGHDSLYNEQYF
cdr3_nt: TGCAGCGCCGTAGGCCATGACTCGTTGTACAATGAGCAGTACTTC

j_call: TRBJ2-5
v_call: TRBV9
clone_size: many
d_call: .
cdr3_aa: CASSVEGQETQYF
cdr3_nt: TGTGCCAGCAGCGTAGAGGGACAAGAGACCCAGTACTTC

j_call: TRBJ2-7
v_call: TRBV4-2
clone_size: few
d_call: .
cdr3_aa: CASSQVRGLEQYF
cdr3_nt: TGTGCCAGCAGCCAAGTTCGGGGGCTCGAGCAGTACTTC

j_call: TRBJ2-7
v_call: TRBV7-2
clone_size: few
d_call: .
cdr3_aa: CASSPGPDWEQYF
cdr3_nt: TGTGCCAGCAGCCCCGGGCCCGACTGGGAGCAGTACTTC

j_call: TRBJ2-1
v_call: TRBV15
clone_size: once
d_call: .
cdr3_aa: CATSRDFTSSYNEQFF
cdr3_nt: TGTGCCACCAGCAGAGATTTCACTAGCTCCTACAATGAGCAGTTCTTC

j_call: TRBJ2-7
v_call: TRBV5-1
clone_size: .
d_call: TRBD1
cdr3_aa: CATATGMDYEQYF
cdr3_nt: TGCGCCACTGCGACAGGGATGGACTACGAGCAGTACTTC

j_call: TRBJ2-1
v_call: TRBV6-6
clone_size: .
d_call: .
cdr3_aa: CASSYSWDNEQFF
cdr3_nt: TGTGCCAGCAGTTACTCTTGGGACAATGAGCAGTTCTTC

j_call: TRBJ2-1
v_call: TRBV6-5
clone_size: many
d_call: .
cdr3_aa: CASSYPGAEQFF
cdr3_nt: TGTGCCAGCAGTTACCCCGGGGCGGAGCAGTTCTTC

j_call: TRBJ1-1
v_call: TRBV6-5
clone_size: few
d_call: .
cdr3_aa: CASSYDDRLNTEAFF
cdr3_nt: TGTGCCAGCAGTTACGATGACCGCCTGAACACTGAAGCTTTCTTT

j_call: TRBJ1-2
v_call: TRBV20-1
clone_size: .
d_call: TRBD1
cdr3_aa: CRALGTDTIGAYGYTF
cdr3_nt: TGCAGGGCCCTTGGGACAGACACAATCGGGGCCTATGGCTACACCTTC

j_call: TRBJ2-7
v_call: TRBV20-1
clone_size: few
d_call: TRBD2
cdr3_aa: CSASLAGLYEQYF
cdr3_nt: TGCAGTGCTAGTCTAGCGGGGCTCTACGAGCAGTACTTC

j_call: TRBJ2-1
v_call: TRBV3-1
clone_size: few
d_call: .
cdr3_aa: CASSQRSHNEQFF
cdr3_nt: TGTGCCAGCAGCCAACGTAGCCACAATGAGCAGTTCTTC

j_call: TRBJ2-1
v_call: TRBV20-1
clone_size: few
d_call: .
cdr3_aa: CSARGLNNEQFF
cdr3_nt: TGCAGTGCTCGGGGGCTTAACAATGAGCAGTTCTTC

j_call: TRBJ2-5
v_call: TRBV20-1
clone_size: few
d_call: .
cdr3_aa: CSARAGRYQETQYF
cdr3_nt: TGCAGTGCTAGGGCGGGTCGGTACCAAGAGACCCAGTACTTC

j_call: TRBJ1-1
v_call: TRBV29-1
clone_size: .
d_call: .
cdr3_aa: CSADPGNTEAFF
cdr3_nt: TGCAGCGCCGACCCTGGGAACACTGAAGCTTTCTTT

j_call: TRBJ2-1
v_call: TRBV20-1
clone_size: few
d_call: .
cdr3_aa: CSARDLQGNNEQFF
cdr3_nt: TGCAGTGCTAGAGATTTACAGGGTAACAATGAGCAGTTCTTC

j_call: TRBJ1-6
v_call: TRBV20-1
clone_size: .
d_call: .
cdr3_aa: CSAAIGGIPNNSPLHF
cdr3_nt: TGCAGTGCTGCGATTGGGGGTATCCCTAACAATTCACCCCTCCACTTT

j_call: TRBJ2-5
v_call: TRBV10-3
clone_size: many
d_call: TRBD1
cdr3_aa: CAMSRDRDFEQYF
cdr3_nt: TGTGCCATGTCTAGGGACAGGGATTTTGAGCAGTACTTC

j_call: TRBJ2-5
v_call: TRBV13
clone_size: few
d_call: .
cdr3_aa: CASSLRSMLEQYF
cdr3_nt: TGTGCCAGCAGCTTACGGTCTATGTTGGAGCAGTACTTC

j_call: TRBJ1-1
v_call: TRBV2
clone_size: .
d_call: .
cdr3_aa: CASKRYPGQNTEAFF
cdr3_nt: TGTGCCAGCAAGAGATATCCCGGACAGAACACTGAAGCTTTCTTT

j_call: TRBJ1-1
v_call: TRBV12-3/TRBV12-4
clone_size: .
d_call: .
cdr3_aa: CASSVSGGGRTFF
cdr3_nt: TGTGCCAGCAGTGTGAGCGGGGGAGGGAGAACTTTCTTT

j_call: TRBJ1-6
v_call: TRBV27
clone_size: few
d_call: .
cdr3_aa: CASSLWQGAYNSPLHF
cdr3_nt: TGTGCCAGCAGTTTGTGGCAGGGTGCTTATAATTCACCCCTCCACTTT

j_call: TRBJ2-1
v_call: TRBV7-2
clone_size: .
d_call: .
cdr3_aa: CASSLTPLNEQFF
cdr3_nt: TGTGCCAGCAGCTTAACTCCCCTCAATGAGCAGTTCTTC

j_call: TRBJ1-2
v_call: TRBV5-1
clone_size: .
d_call: .
cdr3_aa: CASSSGQPDYGYTF
cdr3_nt: TGCGCCAGCAGCTCCGGACAGCCCGACTATGGCTACACCTTC

j_call: TRBJ1-6
v_call: TRBV20-1
clone_size: few
d_call: .
cdr3_aa: CSARDPWGSSNSPLHF
cdr3_nt: TGCAGTGCTAGAGATCCGTGGGGGAGTTCTAATTCACCCCTCCACTTT

j_call: TRBJ2-3
v_call: TRBV20-1
clone_size: once
d_call: .
cdr3_aa: CSARRQVNNQPQYF
cdr3_nt: TGCAGTGCTAGGCGGCAGGTAAACAATCAGCCCCAGTATTTT

j_call: TRBJ2-7
v_call: TRBV4-3
clone_size: .
d_call: .
cdr3_aa: CASSHLLGGYEQYF
cdr3_nt: TGCGCCAGCAGCCATCTCTTGGGGGGTTACGAGCAGTACTTC

j_call: TRBJ2-7
v_call: TRBV28
clone_size: .
d_call: TRBD2
cdr3_aa: CASIPGTSGSYEQYF
cdr3_nt: TGTGCCAGCATCCCCGGGACTAGCGGGTCCTACGAGCAGTACTTC

j_call: TRBJ2-7
v_call: TRBV15
clone_size: .
d_call: .
cdr3_aa: CATSGAGGSYNEQYF
cdr3_nt: TGTGCCACCAGCGGCGCCGGGGGCTCCTACAATGAGCAGTACTTC

j_call: TRBJ2-3
v_call: TRBV20-1
clone_size: .
d_call: .
cdr3_aa: CSARFPSGRTDTQYF
cdr3_nt: TGCAGTGCTAGATTTCCCAGCGGTAGGACAGATACGCAGTATTTT

j_call: TRBJ2-3
v_call: TRBV7-2
clone_size: .
d_call: TRBD2
cdr3_aa: CASSMTSFPDTQYF
cdr3_nt: TGTGCCAGCAGTATGACTAGCTTCCCAGATACGCAGTATTTT

j_call: TRBJ2-7
v_call: TRBV4-1
clone_size: .
d_call: .
cdr3_aa: CASSQGQGVGYEQYF
cdr3_nt: TGCGCCAGCAGCCAAGGTCAGGGCGTCGGCTACGAGCAGTACTTC

j_call: TRBJ2-5
v_call: TRBV6-6
clone_size: .
d_call: .
cdr3_aa: CASSYTGSGKETQYF
cdr3_nt: TGTGCCAGCAGTTATACTGGGTCGGGCAAAGAGACCCAGTACTTC

j_call: TRBJ2-5
v_call: TRBV25-1
clone_size: .
d_call: TRBD2
cdr3_aa: CASSEQQGGEQYF
cdr3_nt: TGTGCCAGCAGTGAACAGCAGGGAGGGGAGCAGTACTTC

j_call: TRBJ2-1
v_call: TRBV6-5
clone_size: few
d_call: .
cdr3_aa: CASSYSNREPYNEQFF
cdr3_nt: TGTGCCAGCAGTTACTCGAACAGGGAACCCTACAATGAGCAGTTCTTC

j_call: TRBJ2-1
v_call: TRBV20-1
clone_size: .
d_call: TRBD2
cdr3_aa: CSARTSGRSTCEQFF
cdr3_nt: TGCAGTGCTAGGACTAGCGGGAGGAGCACATGTGAGCAGTTCTTC

j_call: TRBJ2-3
v_call: TRBV27
clone_size: .
d_call: TRBD2
cdr3_aa: CASSRGLARHTDTQYF
cdr3_nt: TGTGCCAGCAGCCGGGGACTAGCGAGACACACAGATACGCAGTATTTT